Presented here are 25 T cell receptor beta chains from one specimen sequenced in a study of blood T cell repertoires in COVID-19. Here immunoSEQ multiplex PCR was the method, and the copy in TCRdb shows in-frame clones only, minus some. The data hold about 40,000 clones, with roughly 80% observed a single time. The material sequenced was peripheral blood. These receptors came from a woman aged 55-70 years with acute or convalescent COVID-19.

The chain combines TRBV4-2 with TRBJ1-3, with D possibly TRBD1 on 5 matching bases. Germline V gives CDR1 LGHNA, CDR2 YNFKEQ. V lost 1 base, J lost 0 bases, and 7 bases lay in between. This CDR3 spans 15 amino acids. DNA for the CDR3: TGTGCCAGCAGCCAAGGGGGGGGCTCTGGAAACACCATATATTTT. Translation: CASSQGGGSGNTIYF.

The chain employs TRBV28 and TRBJ2-3, with D maybe TRBD2 (7 bases). The CDR3 has 13 residues. CDR1 and CDR2 (germline): MDHEN, SYDVKM. V dropped 7 bases and J dropped 4 bases, with 12 bases sitting between them. CDR3 loop: CASTGEGADTQYF. The CDR3 region has the DNA TGTGCCAGCACGGGGGAGGGGGCAGATACGCAGTATTTT. Full variable domain (outside the CDR3, taken from reference TRBV28 and TRBJ2-3): DVKVTQSSRYLVKRTGEKVFLECVQDMDHENMFWYRQDPGLGLRLIYFSYDVKMKEKGDIPEGYSVSREKKERFSLILESASTNQTSMYLCASTGEGADTQYFGPGTRLTVL.

The chain joins TRBV24-1 to TRBJ1-1; D is perhaps TRBD1 (5 bases). The CDR3 loop spans 12 amino acids. Per germline, CDR1 KGHDR and CDR2 SFDVKD. The V gene lost 9 bases and the J gene lost 6 bases, with 13 bases spanning the gap. CDR3 region: CATSGPTSEAFF. DNA of the CDR3: TGTGCCACCTCAGGGCCGACCTCTGAAGCTTTCTTT.

The chain uses TRBV27 and TRBJ1-1; a weak D match, TRBD1 (5 bases). Germline lookup yields CDR1 MNHEY and CDR2 SMNVEV (reference sequence). The CDR3 totals 14 residues. Trimming cost V 9 bases and J 4 bases, with 18 bases left between them. The CDR3 DNA sequence: TGTGCCAGACGCATTTGGGGGGTAGGCACTGAAGCTTTCTTT. Residues: CARRIWGVGTEAFF.

The chain couples TRBV5-1 to TRBJ2-5; TRBD2 might be the D (5 bases). The CDR3 is 14 amino acids. The V and J ends lost 3 bases and 2 bases respectively, with 11 bases between them. The germline gives CDR1 SGHRS, CDR2 YFSETQ. The CDR3 region is CASSSNGVQETQYF. The CDR3 DNA reads TGCGCCAGCAGCTCGAACGGGGTTCAAGAGACCCAGTACTTC.

The chain recombines TRBV3-1 (or the pseudogene TRBV3-2) with TRBJ2-1; D possibly corresponds to TRBD2 (6 bases). CDR1 LGHDT and CDR2 YNNKEL come from the germline V gene (reference sequence). There are 18 residues in the CDR3. Trimming removed 10 bases at V and 2 bases at J, with 27 bases between. The CDR3 region is CANFSQEERRGTYNEQFF. Here the CDR3 DNA reads TGTGCCAACTTTAGTCAGGAGGAAAGGCGGGGAACCTACAATGAGCAGTTCTTC.

The chain combines TRBV6-1 with TRBJ2-7; TRBD1 aligns across 9 bases. CDR1 MNHNS and CDR2 SASEGT come from the germline V gene. Losses at the gene ends were 6 bases for V and 1 base for J; bases not matched to a gene: 4. This CDR3 region has 14 residues. CDR3 in DNA: TGTGCCAGCAGCCGTGGGACAGGGTCCTACGAGCAGTACTTC. Translated, it gives CASSRGTGSYEQYF.

The CDR3 sequence is CASSLWQGNTEAFF. CDR3 bases: TGTGCCAGCAGTTTATGGCAGGGGAACACTGAAGCTTTCTTT. The gene calls are TRBV28 and TRBJ1-1; D possibly corresponds to TRBD1 (5 bases). Trimming took 0 bases from V and 1 from J, leaving 6 bases between them. This CDR3 comprises 14 residues. Germline-derived CDR1 and CDR2 are MDHEN and SYDVKM.

The V and J genes are TRBV29-1 and TRBJ2-5; D might be TRBD1 (6 bases). This CDR3 is 12 amino acids long. Trimming stripped 7 bases from V and 5 bases from J, with 14 bases between. Per the germline V gene, CDR1 is SQVTM and CDR2 is ANQGSEA. CDR3 sequence reads: CSAAGAWETQYF. In DNA, the CDR3 is TGCAGCGCCGCAGGGGCATGGGAGACCCAGTACTTC. Complete variable domain (other parts from reference TRBV29-1 and TRBJ2-5): SAVISQKPSRDICQRGTSLTIQCQVDSQVTMMFWYRQQPGQSLTLIATANQGSEATYESGFVIDKFPISRPNLTFSTLTVSNMSPEDSSIYLCSAAGAWETQYFGPGTRLLVL.

The rearrangement uses TRBV28 and TRBJ1-2, with D tentatively TRBD1 (6 bases). CDR3 length equals 14 residues. Trimming removed 5 bases at V and 4 bases at J, with 14 bases between. CDR1 and CDR2 from the germline V gene are MDHEN and SYDVKM. This CDR3 is CASSPLAGVYGYTF. The DNA of the CDR3 is TGTGCCAGCAGTCCCCTGGCAGGGGTCTATGGCTACACCTTC.

The chain is built from TRBV5-1 and TRBJ2-7; TRBD2 agrees at 9 bases. V gave up 3 bases and J gave up 0 bases; unmatched junction bases: 7. CDR1 is SGHRS, CDR2 YFSETQ, per germline. The CDR3 extends over 16 amino acids. Written as DNA, the CDR3 is TGCGCCAGCAGCTCCGGCTGGACTAGCGCCTCCTACGAGCAGTACTTC. This translates into CASSSGWTSASYEQYF.

This clone was seen a single time. CDR3 amino acids: CASSVGGPPDTQYF. CDR3 coding DNA: TGTGCCAGCTCGGTGGGAGGGCCGCCAGATACGCAGTATTTT. The chain recombines TRBV2 with TRBJ2-3, with 7 bases that match TRBD2. The ends lost 8 bases at V and 4 bases at J; junction bases unmatched: 9. In germline, CDR1 is SNHLY, CDR2 FYNNEI. The CDR3 length is 14 residues.

The V and J genes are TRBV7-9 and TRBJ2-3; 8 bases line up with TRBD1. CDR3 length: 15 residues. Germline V CDR1 and CDR2: SEHNR, FQNEAQ (reference sequence). With V trimmed by 1 base and J by 2 bases, 2 bases remained unmatched. The CDR3 reads CASSLGQGTTDTQYF. The CDR3 nucleotides read TGTGCCAGCAGCTTAGGACAGGGGACCACAGATACGCAGTATTTT.

J is TRBJ1-1 and V is TRBV6-6; 7 bases align to TRBD1. The CDR3 is 17 residues long. Per germline, CDR1 MNHNY and CDR2 SVGAGI (reference sequence). After removal of 5 bases from V and 1 base from J, the junction contained 13 bases not matched to a gene. In nucleotides, the CDR3 is TGTGCCAGCAGTCCCCGACTCTTGGGACAGAAGAACACTGAAGCTTTCTTT. Translation gives CASSPRLLGQKNTEAFF.

The chain has TRBV27 and TRBJ1-1; the match to TRBD1 covers 12 bases. Germline values: CDR1 MNHEY, CDR2 SMNVEV (reference sequence). V gave up 2 bases and J gave up 0 bases; unmatched junction bases: 13. The CDR3 consists of 20 residues. For the CDR3, the DNA is TGTGCCAGCAGTTTAGGGAGAATAGGGGACAGGGGGCGCTTGAACACTGAAGCTTTCTTT. This translates into CASSLGRIGDRGRLNTEAFF.

The chain couples TRBV5-1 to TRBJ1-3; 7 bases fit TRBD1. Germline lookup yields CDR1 SGHRS and CDR2 YFSETQ. The CDR3 has 16 amino acids. The J segment lost 3 bases and the V segment lost 1 base, leaving 7 bases of the junction unmatched. The CDR3, as DNA: TGCGCCAGCAGCTTGACAGGGGATCATGATGGAAACACCATATATTTT. The encoded protein is CASSLTGDHDGNTIYF. The whole variable domain, remainder taken from reference TRBV5-1 and TRBJ1-3, is KAGVTQTPRYLIKTRGQQVTLSCSPISGHRSVSWYQQTPGQGLQFLFEYFSETQRNKGNFPGRFSGRQFSNSRSEMNVSTLELGDSALYLCASSLTGDHDGNTIYFGEGSWLTVV.

The V call is TRBV27, the J call TRBJ1-4; tentative D call: TRBD1 (6 bases). V dropped 5 bases and J dropped 3 bases, with 22 bases sitting between them. The germline CDR1 and CDR2 sequences are MNHEY and SMNVEV (reference sequence). The CDR3 runs to 18 residues. The CDR3 DNA sequence: TGTGCCAGCAGTCCCCTCCGGGACATTTGGAGGTCTAATGAAAAACTGTTTTTT. It is translated as CASSPLRDIWRSNEKLFF.

This chain links TRBV9 with TRBJ2-4; tentatively, D is TRBD1 (6 bases). The V end lost 0 bases, the J end lost 8 bases, and 12 bases lay between the germline ends. The CDR3 has 14 residues. The germline V gene encodes CDR1 SGDLS and CDR2 YYNGEE. The CDR3 sequence: CASSVGTPGDIQYF. CDR3 DNA: TGTGCCAGCAGCGTAGGGACTCCAGGGGACATTCAGTACTTC.

V and J are TRBV11-3 and TRBJ2-5; the D gene is possibly TRBD1 (6 bases). Trimming cost V 5 bases and J 5 bases, with 15 bases left between them. The CDR3 has 14 residues. Germline V gene sequence: CDR1 SGHNT, CDR2 YENEEA. Here the CDR3 DNA reads TGTGCCAGCAGCCGATCAGGGACACGGGAGACCCAGTACTTC. Translation gives CASSRSGTRETQYF.

The chain carries TRBV24-1 and TRBJ2-7, with 11 bases aligning to TRBD2. From germline, CDR1 is KGHDR and CDR2 SFDVKD. With 3 bases clipped from V and 3 bases from J, the junction kept 0 bases outside the gene matches. The CDR3 consists of 14 residues. The CDR3 nucleotides are TGTGCCACCAGTGATGGGACTAGCGGCTACGAGCAGTACTTC. Amino acids: CATSDGTSGYEQYF.

The chain joins TRBV18 to TRBJ2-2; 7 nucleotides line up with TRBD2. The CDR3 runs to 15 residues. From germline, CDR1 is KGHSH and CDR2 LQKENI. V gave up 1 base and J gave up 8 bases; unmatched junction bases: 7. CDR3 sequence: CASSPLAGRMGELFF. For the CDR3, the DNA is TGTGCCAGCTCACCACTAGCGGGCCGAATGGGGGAGCTGTTTTTT. The full variable domain, with the rest looked up from reference TRBV18 and TRBJ2-2, is NAGVMQNPRHLVRRRGQEARLRCSPMKGHSHVYWYRQLPEEGLKFMVYLQKENIIDESGMPKERFSAEFPKEGPSILRIQQVVRGDSAAYFCASSPLAGRMGELFFGEGSRLTVL.

The chain is built from TRBV9 and TRBJ1-3; TRBD1 agrees at 7 bases. The CDR3 spans 16 residues. V trimming: 3 bases; J trimming: 0 bases; junction bases outside the gene matches: 6. The V gene's germline CDR1 is SGDLS and CDR2 YYNGEE. CDR3 in DNA: TGTGCCAGCAGCGCCGACAGGGCGAGCTCTGGAAACACCATATATTTT. It yields the protein CASSADRASSGNTIYF.

This clone was seen only a few times. The chain combines TRBV5-1 with TRBJ2-1, with D possibly TRBD1 on 6 matching bases. Trimming took off 1 base at V and 2 bases at J, with 7 bases between the two ends. CDR3 length: 14 amino acids. CDR1 is SGHRS, CDR2 YFSETQ, per germline. The CDR3: CASSLQGPYNEQFF. CDR3 sequence (DNA): TGCGCCAGCAGCTTGCAGGGGCCCTACAATGAGCAGTTCTTC.

The V and J genes are TRBV11-2 and TRBJ2-7; possibly TRBD2 for D (6 bases). The germline CDR1 and CDR2 sequences are SGHAT and FQNNGV. V was trimmed by 1 base and J by 5 bases, leaving 24 bases between them. The CDR3 totals 18 residues. The CDR3 here is CASSLVPASSVWEDEQYF. The CDR3 coding sequence is TGTGCCAGCAGCTTAGTCCCGGCGTCTAGCGTATGGGAAGACGAGCAGTACTTC.

The chain uses TRBV27 and TRBJ2-2; the match to TRBD2 covers 14 bases. The germline gives CDR1 MNHEY, CDR2 SMNVEV (reference sequence). This CDR3 contains 17 residues. Trimming cost V 5 bases and J 5 bases; bases outside gene matches: 7. The CDR3 DNA is TGTGCCAGCAGTCAGCCGGGACTAGCGGGAGTAACCGGGGAGCTGTTTTTT. It translates to CASSQPGLAGVTGELFF.